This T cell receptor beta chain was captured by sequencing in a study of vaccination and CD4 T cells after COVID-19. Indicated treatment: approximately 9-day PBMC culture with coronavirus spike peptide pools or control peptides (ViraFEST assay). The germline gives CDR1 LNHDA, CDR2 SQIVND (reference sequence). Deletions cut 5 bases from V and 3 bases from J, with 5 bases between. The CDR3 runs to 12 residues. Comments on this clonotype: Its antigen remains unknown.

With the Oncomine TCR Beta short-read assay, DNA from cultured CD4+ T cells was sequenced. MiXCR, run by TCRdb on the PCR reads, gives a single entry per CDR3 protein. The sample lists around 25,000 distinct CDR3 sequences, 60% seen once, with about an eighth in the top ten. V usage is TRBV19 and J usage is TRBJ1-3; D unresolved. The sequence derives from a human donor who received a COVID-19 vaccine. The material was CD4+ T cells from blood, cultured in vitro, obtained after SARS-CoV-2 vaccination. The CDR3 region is CASSEHGNTIYF. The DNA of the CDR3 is TGTGCCAGTAGTGAACATGGAAACACCATATATTTT.